One and the same sample provided the 11 T cell receptor beta chains below, sequenced in a study of siplizumab effects on memory and regulatory T cells (dated by TCRdb to about 2019). The method behind the library was the immunoSEQ multiplex PCR assay. Imported from immuneACCESS, the table was reduced by TCRdb to in-frame sequences with V and J called. These copies leave out some clones; in studies compared against another copy, an unresolved V gene accounts for under half, and the cause of the remainder is not known. This sample has over 85,000 clones in its table, and about 94% of those were observed once. The ten largest clones take up 0.85% to 1.2% of the sample. Sequencing was performed on CD4+ T cells sorted from blood. The receptor set was obtained from a human donor in good health.

CDR3 protein: CASSPGQGSNQPQHF. CDR3 DNA: TGTGCCAGCAGCCCTGGACAGGGTAGCAATCAGCCCCAGCATTTT. The chain employs TRBV5-4 and TRBJ1-5, with TRBD1 matching 8 bases. Losses at the gene ends were 4 bases for V and 0 bases for J; bases not matched to a gene: 3. The CDR3 sequence is 15 residues long. CDR1 is SGHNT, CDR2 YYREEE, per germline (reference sequence).

This clone has just one count. The chain has TRBV2 and TRBJ1-5; a possible D gene is TRBD1 (6 bases). This CDR3 region has 13 residues. The germline CDR1 and CDR2 sequences are SNHLY and FYNNEI. The V end was cut by 8 bases, the J end by 4 bases, with 12 bases between. The CDR3 bases are TGTGCCAGCCGACAGGAATTGAATCAGCCCCAGCATTTT. This sequence encodes CASRQELNQPQHF.

The genes are TRBV9 and TRBJ2-7; TRBD2 is a possible D gene (5 bases). Trimming removed 3 bases from V and 7 bases from J, with 8 bases in between. The CDR3 has 11 residues. Germline values: CDR1 SGDLS, CDR2 YYNGEE. CDR3 in amino acids: CASSAGDEQYF. CDR3 DNA sequence: TGTGCCAGCAGCGCCGGGGATGAGCAGTACTTC.

This chain uses TRBV5-1 with TRBJ2-5, with 7 bases matching TRBD1. CDR3 length: 15 amino acids. Germline trimming cut 1 base from V and 2 bases from J; bases unmatched to any gene: 5. Looked up from germline, CDR1 is SGHRS and CDR2 is YFSETQ. The CDR3 DNA reads as TGCGCCAGCAGCTTGCTAGCAGGGGGTCAAGAGACCCAGTACTTC. Residues: CASSLLAGGQETQYF.

This clone was seen more than once but under ten times. CDR3 sequence: CASSGGTSGSDTQYF. The CDR3 DNA follows: TGTGCCAGCAGTGGAGGGACTAGCGGTTCAGATACGCAGTATTTT. The chain combines TRBV6-1 with TRBJ2-3, with 11 bases identical to TRBD2. The V gene's germline CDR1 is MNHNS and CDR2 SASEGT. Trimming took 4 bases from V and 4 from J; bases not matched to a gene: 4. This CDR3 is built from 15 residues.

This clone was detected once. V usage is TRBV5-6 and J usage is TRBJ2-3; D gene unclear. The V gene's germline CDR1 is SGHDT and CDR2 YYEEEE. The V end lost 2 bases, the J end lost 0 bases, and 13 bases lay between the germline ends. The CDR3 has 16 residues. The CDR3 DNA is TGTGCCAGCAGCTTAGGTAGGAGATCTAGCACAGATACGCAGTATTTT. Its protein product is CASSLGRRSSTDTQYF. The variable domain in full, with the rest retrieved from reference TRBV5-6 and TRBJ2-3, is DAGVTQSPTHLIKTRGQQVTLRCSPKSGHDTVSWYQQALGQGPQFIFQYYEEEERQRGNFPDRFSGHQFPNYSSELNVNALLLGDSALYLCASSLGRRSSTDTQYFGPGTRLTVL.

The chain recombines TRBV5-1 with TRBJ1-3, with D possibly TRBD1 on 5 matching bases. Trimming pared 2 bases from V and 10 bases from J, leaving 19 bases between. Per germline, CDR1 SGHRS and CDR2 YFSETQ. The CDR3 is 15 amino acids. Here the CDR3 DNA reads TGCGCCAGCAGCTTAGGGGCTAGCTATGAAGGGACCATATATTTT. Amino acid sequence: CASSLGASYEGTIYF.

This clone was recorded once. This chain links TRBV2 with TRBJ2-7; D unclear. CDR3 length equals 12 residues. Trimming cost V 7 bases and J 3 bases, with 10 bases left between them. Germline CDR1 is SNHLY and CDR2 is FYNNEI. DNA for the CDR3: TGTGCCAGCATCGGCAGTAACTACGAGCAGTACTTC. It encodes CASIGSNYEQYF. Complete variable domain (other parts from reference TRBV2 and TRBJ2-7): EPEVTQTPSHQVTQMGQEVILRCVPISNHLYFYWYRQILGQKVEFLVSFYNNEISEKSEIFDDQFSVERPDGSNFTLKIRSTKLEDSAMYFCASIGSNYEQYFGPGTRLTVT.

This clone was observed a single time. The rearrangement uses TRBV2 and TRBJ2-1; 9 bases match TRBD1. The CDR3 has 14 amino acids. Losses at the gene ends were 3 bases for V and 8 bases for J; bases not matched to a gene: 5. Germline V gives CDR1 SNHLY, CDR2 FYNNEI. CDR3 DNA: TGTGCCAGCAGTGAGTGGACAGGGGAGGATGAGCAGTTCTTC. Amino acids: CASSEWTGEDEQFF.

The chain is built from TRBV5-1 and TRBJ2-2, with D tentatively TRBD1 or TRBD2 (5 bases each). Trimming pared 4 bases from V and 7 bases from J, leaving 14 bases between. This CDR3 contains 14 residues. Germline lookup yields CDR1 SGHRS and CDR2 YFSETQ. CDR3 sequence reads: CASSLVAGSGELFF. In DNA, the CDR3 is TGCGCCAGCAGCCTCGTAGCAGGGAGCGGGGAGCTGTTTTTT.

The V gene is TRBV6-6, the J gene TRBJ2-7, with 7 bases lining up with TRBD1. The germline V gene has CDR1 MNHNY and CDR2 SVGAGI (reference sequence). This CDR3 contains 16 residues. V gave up 3 bases and J gave up 5 bases; unmatched junction bases: 13. CDR3 DNA sequence: TGTGCCAGCAGTTATAACCCCCTGACAGGGTCCCACGAGCAGTACTTC. Protein sequence: CASSYNPLTGSHEQYF.